The present TCR beta chain was sequenced within a study of shared clonotypes between healthy human individuals. Germline assignment: CDR1 SQVTM and CDR2 ANQGSEA. V dropped 8 bases and J dropped 1 base, with 15 bases sitting between them. The CDR3 has 13 residues. To note about this clone: Its antigen is undetermined.

Study outcomes and limitations: When naive CD4 clonotypes were compared across a few donors, 4% to 6.5% were shared.

Clones were sequenced by immunoSEQ multiplex PCR, and TCRdb holds only the in-frame ones, with some missing. The sample lists about 320,000 clones; around 87% were seen once. Recent vaccinations or acute infections were absent in the healthy HIV-negative adult donors. This receptor was identified in a man between 18 and 29 years old in good health. The rearrangement links TRBV29-1 to TRBJ2-7; possibly TRBD1 or TRBD2 for D (7 bases each). Sequenced sample: memory CD8+ T cells sorted from blood. Indicated subset: CD45RO+ cells pooled with CCR7-negative TemRA cells. CDR3 region: CSFRQGGSYEQYF. For the CDR3, the DNA is TGCAGCTTTAGACAGGGAGGGTCCTACGAGCAGTACTTC.